The clone carrying this TCR beta chain was recorded only once. What it recognizes is unknown. This sample is drawn from a study of vaccination effects on CD4 cells after COVID-19. The V and J ends lost 5 bases and 2 bases, in that order; junction bases with no gene match: 6. Germline-derived CDR1 and CDR2 are KGHDR and SFDVKD. The CDR3 has 16 amino acids. Clones were read by immunoSEQ multiplex PCR, and TCRdb kept only the in-frame ones, dropping some. The sample lists fewer than 60,000 clones, approximately 72% occurring once. Investigators separated out CD4+ T cells once less than 11 days of culture had passed. Either the mRNA-1273 or the BNT162b2 vaccine was given to participants as two doses. Vaccine recipients lacked prior SARS-CoV-2 infection and had negative nucleocapsid antibodies.

The rearrangement uses TRBV24-1 and TRBJ2-3; TRBD2 aligns across 10 bases. The sequence derives from a human donor who received a COVID-19 vaccine. This specimen consisted of CD4+ T cells from PBMCs cultured without peptide, obtained after COVID-19 vaccination. In nucleotides, the CDR3 is TGTGCCACCAGTGCCGGTAGCGGGAGGCACACAGATACGCAGTATTTT. Protein product: CATSAGSGRHTDTQYF.